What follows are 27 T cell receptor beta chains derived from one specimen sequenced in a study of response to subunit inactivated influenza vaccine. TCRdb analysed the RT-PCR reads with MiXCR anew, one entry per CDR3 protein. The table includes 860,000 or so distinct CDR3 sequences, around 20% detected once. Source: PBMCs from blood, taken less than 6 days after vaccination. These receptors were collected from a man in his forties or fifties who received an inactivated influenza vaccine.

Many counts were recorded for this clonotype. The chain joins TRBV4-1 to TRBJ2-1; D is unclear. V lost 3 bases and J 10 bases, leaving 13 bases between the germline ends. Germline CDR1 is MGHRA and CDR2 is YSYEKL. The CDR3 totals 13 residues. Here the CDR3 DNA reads TGCGCCAGCAGCCAGAAGGTCAGCTCGGAGCAGTTCTTC. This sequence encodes CASSQKVSSEQFF.

The CDR3 spells CASSLLEPGLNEKLFF. The CDR3 bases are TGTGCCAGCAGCTTACTAGAACCGGGCCTCAATGAAAAACTGTTTTTT. The chain combines TRBV7-8 with TRBJ1-4; D is ambiguous. This CDR3 has 16 amino acids. Deletions cut 2 bases from V and 5 bases from J, with 15 bases between. Per germline, CDR1 SGHVS and CDR2 FQNEAQ.

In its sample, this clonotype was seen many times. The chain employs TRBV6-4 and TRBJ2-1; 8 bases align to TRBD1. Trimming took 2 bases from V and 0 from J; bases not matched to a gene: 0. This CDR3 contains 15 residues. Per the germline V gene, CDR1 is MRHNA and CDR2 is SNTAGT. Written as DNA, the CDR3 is TGTGCCAGCAGTGACACAGGGGGCTCCTACAATGAGCAGTTCTTC. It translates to CASSDTGGSYNEQFF.

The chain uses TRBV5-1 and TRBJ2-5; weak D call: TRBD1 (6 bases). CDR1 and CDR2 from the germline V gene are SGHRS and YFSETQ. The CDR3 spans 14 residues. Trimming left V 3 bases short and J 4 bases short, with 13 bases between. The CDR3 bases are TGCGCCAGCAGCTCAGGACAGTCCGGAGAGACCCAGTACTTC. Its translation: CASSSGQSGETQYF.

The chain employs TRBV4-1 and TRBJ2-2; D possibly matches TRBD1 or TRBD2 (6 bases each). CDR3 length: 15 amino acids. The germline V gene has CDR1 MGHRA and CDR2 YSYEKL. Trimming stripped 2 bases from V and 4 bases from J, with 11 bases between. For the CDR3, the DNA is TGCGCCAGCAGCCAAATAGGGGGGCGCACCGGGGAGCTGTTTTTT. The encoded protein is CASSQIGGRTGELFF.

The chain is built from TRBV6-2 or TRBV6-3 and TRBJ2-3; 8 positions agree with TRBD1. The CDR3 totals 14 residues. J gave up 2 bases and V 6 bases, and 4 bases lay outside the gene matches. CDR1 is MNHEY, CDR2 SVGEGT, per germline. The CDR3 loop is CASRSTGDTDTQYF. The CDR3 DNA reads TGTGCCAGCAGATCGACAGGGGACACAGATACGCAGTATTTT.

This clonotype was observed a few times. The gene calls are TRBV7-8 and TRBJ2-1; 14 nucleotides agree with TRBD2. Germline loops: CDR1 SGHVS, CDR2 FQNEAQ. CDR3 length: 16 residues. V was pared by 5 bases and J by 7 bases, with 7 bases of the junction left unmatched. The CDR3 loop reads CASSTGTSGGNNEQFF. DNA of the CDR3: TGTGCCAGCAGCACCGGGACTAGCGGGGGTAATAATGAGCAGTTCTTC.

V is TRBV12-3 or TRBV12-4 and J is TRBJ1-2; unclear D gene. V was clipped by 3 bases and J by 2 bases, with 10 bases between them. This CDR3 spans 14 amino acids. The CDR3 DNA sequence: TGTGCCAGCAGTTTTGGGCCAGCGAACTATGGCTACACCTTC. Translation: CASSFGPANYGYTF.

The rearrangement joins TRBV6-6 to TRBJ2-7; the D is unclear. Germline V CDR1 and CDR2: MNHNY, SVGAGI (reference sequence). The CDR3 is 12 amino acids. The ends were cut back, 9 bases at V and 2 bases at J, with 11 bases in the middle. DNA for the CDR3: TGTGCCAGTTCGAAGGGCACCTACGAGCAGTACTTC. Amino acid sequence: CASSKGTYEQYF.

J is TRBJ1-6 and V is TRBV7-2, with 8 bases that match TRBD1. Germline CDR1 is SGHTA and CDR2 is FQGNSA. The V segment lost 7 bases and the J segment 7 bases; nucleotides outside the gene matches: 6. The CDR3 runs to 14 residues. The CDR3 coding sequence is TGTGCCAGCACAAGGACAGGGAGGAATTCACCCCTCCACTTT. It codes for CASTRTGRNSPLHF.

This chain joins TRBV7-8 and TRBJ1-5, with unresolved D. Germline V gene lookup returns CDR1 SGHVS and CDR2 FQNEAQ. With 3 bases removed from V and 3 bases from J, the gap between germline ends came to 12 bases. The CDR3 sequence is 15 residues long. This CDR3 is CASSLGVRDNQPQHF. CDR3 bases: TGTGCCAGCAGCTTGGGAGTTCGTGACAATCAGCCCCAGCATTTT.

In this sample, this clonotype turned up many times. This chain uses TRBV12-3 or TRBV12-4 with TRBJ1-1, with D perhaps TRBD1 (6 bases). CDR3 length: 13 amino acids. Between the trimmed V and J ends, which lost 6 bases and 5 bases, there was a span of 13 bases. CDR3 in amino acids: CASSVKGGTEAFF. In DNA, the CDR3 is TGTGCCAGCAGCGTCAAGGGGGGGACTGAAGCTTTCTTT.

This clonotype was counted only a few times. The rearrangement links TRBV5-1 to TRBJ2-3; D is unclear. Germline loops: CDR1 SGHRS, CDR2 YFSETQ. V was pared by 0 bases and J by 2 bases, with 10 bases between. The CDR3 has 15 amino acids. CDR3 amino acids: CASSLALGPTDTQYF. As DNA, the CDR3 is TGCGCCAGCAGCTTGGCCCTGGGCCCCACAGATACGCAGTATTTT. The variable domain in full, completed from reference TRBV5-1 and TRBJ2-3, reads KAGVTQTPRYLIKTRGQQVTLSCSPISGHRSVSWYQQTPGQGLQFLFEYFSETQRNKGNFPGRFSGRQFSNSRSEMNVSTLELGDSALYLCASSLALGPTDTQYFGPGTRLTVL.

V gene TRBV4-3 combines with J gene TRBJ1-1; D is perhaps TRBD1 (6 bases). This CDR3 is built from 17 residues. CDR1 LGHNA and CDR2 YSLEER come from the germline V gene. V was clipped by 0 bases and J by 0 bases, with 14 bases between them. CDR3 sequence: CASSQEFGGRMNTEAFF. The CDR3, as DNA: TGCGCCAGCAGCCAAGAATTCGGGGGCCGGATGAACACTGAAGCTTTCTTT.

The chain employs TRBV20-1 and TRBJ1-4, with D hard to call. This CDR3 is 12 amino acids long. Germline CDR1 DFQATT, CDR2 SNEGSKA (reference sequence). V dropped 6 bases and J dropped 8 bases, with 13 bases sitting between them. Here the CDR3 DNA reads TGCAGTGCCGAGGAGGTGAGGGAAAAACTGTTTTTT. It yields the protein CSAEEVREKLFF.

The CDR3 sequence: CASSYLNRELFF. The CDR3 DNA reads TGTGCCAGCAGTTACCTAAACCGGGAGCTGTTTTTT. This chain links TRBV6-2 or TRBV6-3 with TRBJ2-2; D is unresolved. The CDR3 runs 12 residues. CDR1 MNHEY and CDR2 SVGEGT come from the germline V gene. Trimming took off 2 bases at V and 9 bases at J, with 7 bases between the two ends.

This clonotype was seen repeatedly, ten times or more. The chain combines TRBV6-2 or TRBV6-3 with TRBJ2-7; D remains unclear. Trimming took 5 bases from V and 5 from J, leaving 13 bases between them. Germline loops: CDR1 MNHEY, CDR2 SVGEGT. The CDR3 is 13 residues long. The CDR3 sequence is CASSLVKWDEQYF. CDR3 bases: TGTGCCAGCAGTCTCGTGAAGTGGGACGAGCAGTACTTC.

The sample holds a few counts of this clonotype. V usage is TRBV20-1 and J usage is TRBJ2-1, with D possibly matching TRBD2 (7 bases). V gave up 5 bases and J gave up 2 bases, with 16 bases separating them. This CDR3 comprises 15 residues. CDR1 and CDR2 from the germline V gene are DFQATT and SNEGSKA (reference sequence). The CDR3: CSAVPGGGAYNEQFF. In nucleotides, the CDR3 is TGCAGTGCTGTACCCGGAGGGGGGGCCTACAATGAGCAGTTCTTC.

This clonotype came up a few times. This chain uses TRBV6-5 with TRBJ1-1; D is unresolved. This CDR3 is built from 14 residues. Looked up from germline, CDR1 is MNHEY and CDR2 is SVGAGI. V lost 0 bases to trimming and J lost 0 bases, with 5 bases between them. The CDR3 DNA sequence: TGTGCCAGCAGTTACTCAGCCTTGAACACTGAAGCTTTCTTT. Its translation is CASSYSALNTEAFF.

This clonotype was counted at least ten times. The CDR3 region has the DNA TGTGCCAGCAGCTCGGGATTGGGGCAGCAGTACTTC. Translation: CASSSGLGQQYF. The gene calls are TRBV12-3 or TRBV12-4 and TRBJ2-7; D may match TRBD1 or TRBD2 (5 bases each). The CDR3 extends over 12 amino acids. V lost 6 bases, J lost 8 bases, and 14 bases lay in between.

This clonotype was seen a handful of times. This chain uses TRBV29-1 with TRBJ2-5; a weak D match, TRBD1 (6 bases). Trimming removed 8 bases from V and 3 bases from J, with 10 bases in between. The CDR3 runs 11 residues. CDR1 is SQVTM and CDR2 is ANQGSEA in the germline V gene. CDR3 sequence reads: CSLRTEETQYF. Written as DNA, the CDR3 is TGCAGCCTTAGGACAGAAGAGACCCAGTACTTC. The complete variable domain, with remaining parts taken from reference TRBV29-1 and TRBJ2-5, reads SAVISQKPSRDICQRGTSLTIQCQVDSQVTMMFWYRQQPGQSLTLIATANQGSEATYESGFVIDKFPISRPNLTFSTLTVSNMSPEDSSIYLCSLRTEETQYFGPGTRLLVL.

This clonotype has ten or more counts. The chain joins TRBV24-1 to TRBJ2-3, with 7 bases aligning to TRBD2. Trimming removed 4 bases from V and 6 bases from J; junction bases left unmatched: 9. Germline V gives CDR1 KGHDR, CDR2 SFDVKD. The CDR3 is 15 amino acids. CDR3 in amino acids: CATSDSGTTWDTQYF. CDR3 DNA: TGTGCCACCAGTGACTCCGGGACTACATGGGATACGCAGTATTTT.

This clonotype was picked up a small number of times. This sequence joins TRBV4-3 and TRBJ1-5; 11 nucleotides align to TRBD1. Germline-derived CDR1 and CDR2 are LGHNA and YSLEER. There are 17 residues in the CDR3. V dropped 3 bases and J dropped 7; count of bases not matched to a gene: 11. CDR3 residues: CASSQEFRDRGSQPQHF. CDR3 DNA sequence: TGCGCCAGCAGCCAGGAATTCCGGGACAGGGGGAGCCAGCCCCAGCATTTT.

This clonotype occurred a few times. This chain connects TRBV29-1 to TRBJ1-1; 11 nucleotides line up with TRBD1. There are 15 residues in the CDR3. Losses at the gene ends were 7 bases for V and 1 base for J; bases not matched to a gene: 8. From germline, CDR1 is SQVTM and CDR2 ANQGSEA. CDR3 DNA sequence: TGCAGCGCCAGAGGGACAGGGGGAGCGAACACTGAAGCTTTCTTT. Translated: CSARGTGGANTEAFF. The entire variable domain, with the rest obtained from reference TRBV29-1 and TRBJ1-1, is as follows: SAVISQKPSRDICQRGTSLTIQCQVDSQVTMMFWYRQQPGQSLTLIATANQGSEATYESGFVIDKFPISRPNLTFSTLTVSNMSPEDSSIYLCSARGTGGANTEAFFGQGTRLTVV.

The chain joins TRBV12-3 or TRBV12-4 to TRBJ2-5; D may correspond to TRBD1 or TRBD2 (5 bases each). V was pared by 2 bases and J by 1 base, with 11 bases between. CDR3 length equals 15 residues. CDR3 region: CASSLSGRPQETQYF. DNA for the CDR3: TGTGCCAGCAGTTTATCGGGGCGGCCCCAAGAGACCCAGTACTTC.

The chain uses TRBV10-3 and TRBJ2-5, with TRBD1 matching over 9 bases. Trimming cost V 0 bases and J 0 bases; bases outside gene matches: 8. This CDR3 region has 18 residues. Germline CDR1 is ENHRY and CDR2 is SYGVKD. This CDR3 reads CAISESTPGTGNQETQYF. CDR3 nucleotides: TGTGCCATCAGTGAGTCAACCCCCGGGACAGGGAACCAAGAGACCCAGTACTTC.

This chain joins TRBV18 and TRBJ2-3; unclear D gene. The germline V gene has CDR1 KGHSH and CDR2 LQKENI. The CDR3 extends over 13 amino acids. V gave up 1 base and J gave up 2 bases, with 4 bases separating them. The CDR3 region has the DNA TGTGCCAGCTCACCACTCAACACAGATACGCAGTATTTT. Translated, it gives CASSPLNTDTQYF.